This T cell receptor (beta chain) appears in the sequencing data of a study of identical twins. Study-level points and caveats: Twins' excess sharing was less marked for out-of-frame beta sequences. The study based its conclusions on cross-sectional statistical analysis and did not follow the same donors. Models predicted less out-of-frame TCR alpha sharing in monozygotic twins than was found.

CDR3 size: 13 residues. Germline V gene sequence: CDR1 SGHDN, CDR2 FVKESK. V was cut by 3 bases and J by 9 bases, with 14 bases left in between. This clonotype showed up just a few times. What it recognizes is unknown. TCRdb processed the 5' RACE reads anew with MiXCR; each CDR3 protein has one entry. The sample lists 200,000 to 250,000 distinct CDR3 sequences, 6% to 9% seen once, with 1.9% in the top ten. These records were also assigned to another study, of yellow fever vaccine responses in identical twins.

The genes are TRBV14 and TRBJ2-5; perhaps TRBD1 as D (6 bases). Sample: memory (CD45RO+) T cells sorted from blood. The source of this sequence is a woman aged 18-29 years in good health. The CDR3 sequence: CASSQGAPAPQYF. Here the CDR3 DNA reads TGTGCCAGCAGCCAGGGGGCCCCTGCGCCCCAGTACTTC.